The 2 T cell receptor beta chains below all came from one sample that was sequenced in a study of cytomegalovirus exposure and HLA in healthy donors. It was with 60 Vbeta and 13 Jbeta primers that the PCR ran. Generated by immunoSEQ multiplex PCR, the TCRdb table keeps only in-frame clones and is missing some. The sample has roughly 80,000 clones; approximately 60% are singletons. Material for sequencing was PBMCs. These receptors were collected from a male donor in good health and CMV-seropositive.

The chain combines TRBV27 with TRBJ1-2; 8 bases match TRBD1. From germline, CDR1 is MNHEY and CDR2 SMNVEV (reference sequence). J was trimmed by 7 bases and V by 7 bases; bases with no gene match: 8. The CDR3 is 13 residues long. The CDR3 region is CASTATGTGGYTF. The CDR3 bases are TGTGCCAGCACCGCAACCGGGACAGGTGGCTACACCTTC.

The chain couples TRBV19 to TRBJ2-6; D perhaps matches TRBD2 (7 bases). The CDR3 spans 18 residues. Germline V gives CDR1 LNHDA, CDR2 SQIVND (reference sequence). Trimming took off 7 bases at V and 0 bases at J, with 19 bases between the two ends. The CDR3 loop reads CASMGEGGSLSGANVLTF. Written as DNA, the CDR3 is TGTGCCAGTATGGGGGAGGGGGGGTCCCTCTCTGGGGCCAACGTCCTGACTTTC.